The 5 T cell receptor beta chains in this list originate from one sample, sequenced in a study of blood T cell repertoires in COVID-19. Repertoires were generated with immunoSEQ multiplex PCR, while TCRdb's copy carries only in-frame clones and drops some. The repertoire includes some 160,000 clones, 80% of them detected once, and 5% sits in the top ten. Specimen: peripheral blood. These receptors all come from a woman aged 45-65 years with acute or convalescent COVID-19.

The V and J genes are TRBV19 and TRBJ2-7, with 8 bases that match TRBD1. Trimming took 6 bases from V and 3 from J; bases not matched to a gene: 16. Germline V CDR1 and CDR2: LNHDA, SQIVND (reference sequence). CDR3 size: 17 residues. The CDR3 sequence: CASRASTGTGLFYEQYF. CDR3 DNA: TGTGCCAGTAGAGCTTCCACCGGGACAGGCCTCTTCTACGAGCAGTACTTC.

This clone appeared once. The V call is TRBV7-8, the J call TRBJ2-5, with 7 bases matching TRBD1. The length of the CDR3 is 13 residues. Losses at the gene ends were 3 bases for V and 3 bases for J; bases not matched to a gene: 1. Per the germline V gene, CDR1 is SGHVS and CDR2 is FQNEAQ. Here the CDR3 reads CASSFGTEETQYF. The CDR3 nucleotides read TGTGCCAGCAGCTTTGGGACAGAAGAGACCCAGTACTTC.

CDR3 sequence: CASSEGTASQHQPQHF. The DNA of the CDR3 is TGTGCCAGCAGTGAGGGGACAGCTTCGCAGCATCAGCCCCAGCATTTT. This rearrangement joins TRBV2 to TRBJ1-5; 7 nucleotides match TRBD1. V shed 3 bases and J 5 bases; nucleotides not matched to a gene: 10. The length of the CDR3 is 16 residues. CDR1 SNHLY and CDR2 FYNNEI come from the germline V gene.

The rearrangement joins TRBV9 to TRBJ2-3, with D tentatively TRBD1 (5 bases). The CDR3 is 14 residues long. Germline loops: CDR1 SGDLS, CDR2 YYNGEE. Trimming pared 4 bases from V and 5 bases from J, leaving 14 bases between. DNA for the CDR3: TGTGCCAGCAGCCCCCGGACAACGGGAGATACGCAGTATTTT. Amino acids: CASSPRTTGDTQYF. Complete variable domain (other parts from reference TRBV9 and TRBJ2-3): DSGVTQTPKHLITATGQRVTLRCSPRSGDLSVYWYQQSLDQGLQFLIQYYNGEERAKGNILERFSAQQFPDLHSELNLSSLELGDSALYFCASSPRTTGDTQYFGPGTRLTVL.

The V and J genes are TRBV6-2 or TRBV6-3 and TRBJ1-1; TRBD1 aligns across 9 bases. CDR1 and CDR2 from the germline V gene are MNHEY and SVGEGT. Trimming took 0 bases from V and 3 from J; bases not matched to a gene: 5. The CDR3 spans 16 residues. CDR3 nucleotide sequence: TGTGCCAGCAGTTACTCGTCGGGACAGGGCTACACTGAAGCTTTCTTT. It translates to CASSYSSGQGYTEAFF.